This entry concerns a single T cell receptor (beta chain). This CDR3 comprises 15 residues. In germline, CDR1 is MNHEY, CDR2 SVGEGT. V lost 7 bases and J lost 2; bases outside the gene matches: 4. Original analysis: Estimated nucleated cell counts came from reference gene primer amplification. Profiled with immunoSEQ multiplex PCR; TCRdb holds only in-frame clones, not every one. The V and J calls and clone size come from that table; D and trimming were worked out from the DNA. The sample holds fewer than 85,000 clones, roughly 85% seen once. These data are taken from a study of blood T cell repertoires in COVID-19. Overall study: The United States, Italy and Spain supplied acute and convalescent COVID-19 samples. Sample material is recorded as cDNA or gDNA derived from T cells, B-cell-depleted T cells, or PBMCs.

This clonotype originated in a human donor in a cohort sampled during active COVID-19. Sequenced: peripheral blood. This chain links TRBV6-2 or TRBV6-3 with TRBJ2-5; 13 nucleotides line up with TRBD2. The CDR3 protein is CASNPGLAGQETQYF. The DNA for the CDR3 is TGTGCCAGCAACCCGGGACTAGCGGGGCAAGAGACCCAGTACTTC.